This TCR beta chain was sequenced in a study of shared clonotypes between healthy human individuals. There are a few counts of this clone. Other DNA sequences within the sample encode an identical CDR3. Repertoires were generated with immunoSEQ multiplex PCR, while TCRdb's copy carries only in-frame clones and drops some. In the table there are about 960,000 clones, 70% to 85% of which are singletons. V was trimmed by 3 bases and J by 2 bases, leaving 8 bases between them. This CDR3 has 13 amino acids. CDR1 and CDR2 (germline): WNHNN, SYGVQD (reference sequence). V gene TRBV10-1 combines with J gene TRBJ2-7; D is unresolved. The origin of this receptor is a man aged 18 to 30 in good health. What was sequenced was memory CD4+ T cells sorted from blood. Subset given: CD45RA-negative fraction. The CDR3 DNA sequence: TGCGCCAGCAGTGAAGGCGGCGCCTACGAGCAGTACTTC. It translates to CASSEGGAYEQYF.